The rows below give T cell receptor beta chains drawn from one sample of a study of PD-1 blockade in classical Hodgkin lymphoma. The data were produced by immunoSEQ multiplex PCR, yet TCRdb's version contains in-frame clones alone and is incomplete. The sample has 15,000 to 20,000 clones, approximately 72% seen once. Sequences were derived from peripheral blood mononuclear cells (PBMCs), sampled at baseline. The receptors were sampled from a human donor with classical Hodgkin lymphoma. Each CDR3 is given with its conserved first and last residue. Fields, in order: D gene, J gene, V gene, clone size, CDR3 protein, CDR3 DNA. The D gene is left open where the match is weak. Where a row states a size, it is once, few, many or the class of an expanded clone; other rows omit it.

>TRBD1|TRBJ1-1|TRBV19|.
CASSIGRGLNTEAFF
TGTGCCAGTAGTATAGGGAGGGGGCTGAACACTGAAGCTTTCTTT
>TRBD2|TRBJ2-1|TRBV4-3|.
CASSQDPTSGSYNEQFF
TGCGCCAGCAGCCAAGATCCAACTAGCGGCTCCTACAATGAGCAGTTCTTC
>TRBD2|TRBJ2-3|TRBV2|.
CASSLEAGETDTQYF
TGTGCCAGCAGTTTGGAAGCGGGGGAGACAGATACGCAGTATTTT
>TRBD1|TRBJ1-6|TRBV30|.
CAWSVQGVSPLHF
TGTGCCTGGAGTGTACAGGGGGTTTCACCCCTCCACTTT
>.|TRBJ2-5|TRBV5-1|.
CASSLSGIQYF
TGCGCCAGCAGCTTGTCAGGAATCCAGTACTTC
>TRBD1|TRBJ1-6|TRBV7-8|few
CASSTDRQGSPLHF
TGTGCCAGCAGCACCGACAGACAGGGATCACCCCTCCACTTT
>TRBD1|TRBJ2-1|TRBV2|.
CASSDLRDRGQQFF
TGTGCCAGCAGTGATTTGCGGGACAGGGGACAGCAGTTCTTC
>TRBD1|TRBJ1-1|TRBV11-2|.
CASSWTGASELFF
TGTGCCAGCAGCTGGACAGGGGCGAGCGAACTATTCTTT
>.|TRBJ1-3|TRBV28|few
CASSVRDFSGNTIYF
TGTGCCAGCAGTGTCCGGGACTTCTCTGGAAACACCATATATTTT
>.|TRBJ1-2|TRBV11-2|.
CASSPDSFYGYTF
TGTGCCAGCAGCCCGGACAGCTTTTATGGCTACACCTTC
>.|TRBJ2-7|TRBV7-8|.
CASGRLLADEQYF
TGTGCCAGCGGTAGGCTACTCGCGGACGAGCAGTACTTC
>.|TRBJ2-2|TRBV9|.
CASSVVGGANTGELFF
TGTGCCAGCAGCGTAGTTGGGGGAGCGAACACCGGGGAGCTGTTTTTT
>TRBD1|TRBJ1-5|TRBV23-1|.
CASSQSDRGWHQPQHF
TGCGCCAGCAGTCAATCGGACAGGGGTTGGCATCAGCCCCAGCATTTT
>TRBD1|TRBJ2-5|TRBV10-3|once
CAISEEQGPTQYF
TGTGCCATCAGTGAGGAACAGGGGCCGACCCAGTACTTC
>TRBD2|TRBJ2-5|TRBV7-9|.
CASSLLTSGSETQYF
TGTGCCAGCAGCCTCTTGACTAGCGGGAGTGAGACCCAGTACTTC
>.|TRBJ1-2|TRBV18|few
CASSPSSGNVYGYTF
TGTGCCAGCTCACCGAGTTCGGGGAACGTGTATGGCTACACCTTC
>.|TRBJ1-6|TRBV4-2|.
CASSGNSYNSPLHF
TGTGCCAGCAGCGGGAACAGTTATAATTCACCCCTCCACTTT
>.|TRBJ2-2|TRBV11-3|few
CASSLVANTGELFF
TGTGCCAGCAGCTTAGTGGCCAACACCGGGGAGCTGTTTTTT
>.|TRBJ2-5|TRBV16|.
CASSQDRQETQYF
TGTGCCAGCAGCCAAGACCGCCAAGAGACCCAGTACTTC
>.|TRBJ1-5|TRBV19|.
CASSITGRSNQPQHF
TGTGCCAGTAGTATAACAGGTAGAAGCAATCAGCCCCAGCATTTT
>.|TRBJ1-5|TRBV6-1|few
CASSQAGTQHF
TGTGCCAGCAGTCAGGCGGGGACCCAGCATTTT
>.|TRBJ2-7|TRBV6-5|few
CASSYRARVYEQYF
TGTGCCAGCAGTTACAGGGCCAGGGTATACGAGCAGTACTTC
>TRBD1|TRBJ2-5|TRBV27|.
CASSLVQGAWETQYF
TGTGCCAGCAGTTTAGTACAGGGGGCATGGGAGACCCAGTACTTC
>TRBD1|TRBJ1-3|TRBV6-1|.
CASSEFGQGASSSSGNTIYF
TGTGCCAGCAGTGAATTCGGTCAGGGGGCTTCATCAAGCTCTGGAAACACCATATATTTT
>.|TRBJ1-4|TRBV28|few
CASKKGATNEKLFF
TGTGCCAGCAAAAAGGGGGCAACTAATGAAAAACTGTTTTTT
>TRBD1|TRBJ1-5|TRBV6-6|.
CASSQRDRGNQPQHF
TGTGCCAGCAGCCAACGGGACAGGGGGAATCAGCCCCAGCATTTT
>TRBD2|TRBJ2-5|TRBV5-4|once
CASSTGTSGGAETQYF
TGTGCCAGCAGCACCGGGACTAGCGGGGGGGCAGAGACCCAGTACTTC
>.|TRBJ1-2|TRBV6-6|.
CASGSLEPNYGYTF
TGTGCCAGCGGCTCTCTGGAGCCTAACTATGGCTACACCTTC
>TRBD2|TRBJ2-3|TRBV27|.
CASSLQAGVADTQYF
TGTGCCAGCAGTTTACAAGCGGGGGTTGCAGATACGCAGTATTTT
>.|TRBJ1-1|TRBV5-1|few
CASSLVGGGRGGTEAFF
TGCGCCAGCAGCCTCGTAGGAGGCGGGCGCGGGGGCACTGAAGCTTTCTTT
>TRBD1|TRBJ1-5|TRBV4-2|.
CASSHMTGTNQPQHF
TGTGCCAGCAGCCACATGACAGGGACAAACCAGCCCCAGCATTTT
>TRBD2|TRBJ2-5|TRBV7-2|.
CASSPGGDSGGAAQYF
TGTGCCAGCAGCCCTGGTGGCGATAGCGGGGGGGCCGCCCAGTACTTC
>.|TRBJ1-4|TRBV6-5|.
CASRDGRGGGKLFF
TGTGCCAGCAGAGACGGCAGGGGAGGCGGAAAACTGTTTTTT
>.|TRBJ2-2|TRBV7-2|.
CASSLAAPGPGELFF
TGTGCCAGCAGCTTAGCGGCCCCCGGCCCCGGGGAGCTGTTTTTT
>.|TRBJ1-3|TRBV28|.
CASSLRHYVSGNTIYF
TGTGCCAGCAGTTTAAGGCACTATGTCTCTGGAAACACCATATATTTT
>TRBD2|TRBJ2-1|TRBV11-2|.
CASSLERLAGVREQFF
TGTGCCAGCAGCTTAGAGCGACTAGCGGGGGTACGGGAGCAGTTCTTC
>.|TRBJ1-6|TRBV6-5|.
CASSYTLSGNSPLHF
TGTGCCAGCAGTTACACCCTGTCAGGAAATTCACCCCTCCACTTT
>.|TRBJ2-6|TRBV28|.
CASSNKGPPSGANVLTF
TGTGCCAGCAGCAATAAGGGCCCTCCCTCTGGGGCCAACGTCCTGACTTTC
>.|TRBJ1-1|TRBV25-1|.
CASIVGEGGNTEAFF
TGTGCCAGCATAGTAGGGGAGGGGGGGAACACTGAAGCTTTCTTT
>.|TRBJ1-1|TRBV14|.
CASSQGINTEAFF
TGTGCCAGCAGCCAGGGGATAAACACTGAAGCTTTCTTT
>.|TRBJ2-7|TRBV30|.
CAWSVGGIDLVGQYF
TGTGCCTGGAGTGTAGGAGGGATCGACTTGGTCGGGCAGTACTTC
>.|TRBJ1-2|TRBV12-5|few
CASGLGIPFNGGYTF
TGTGCTAGTGGTTTGGGGATCCCCTTTAATGGAGGCTACACCTTC
>.|TRBJ2-3|TRBV6-6|once
CASSKDPDTQYF
TGTGCCAGCAGTAAGGACCCAGATACGCAGTATTTT
>TRBD1|TRBJ2-3|TRBV15|.
CATSSRAAGGTDTQYF
TGTGCCACCAGCAGTCGGGCTGCAGGGGGAACAGATACGCAGTATTTT
>.|TRBJ1-3|TRBV5-1|.
CASSEEGNTIYF
TGCGCCAGCAGCGAAGAGGGAAACACCATATATTTT
>.|TRBJ2-1|TRBV6-5|few
CASRGTQLANNEQFF
TGTGCCAGCAGGGGCACCCAGCTAGCGAACAATGAGCAGTTCTTC
>.|TRBJ1-1|TRBV6-5|few
CATTPRQGNTEAFF
TGTGCCACCACACCGAGGCAGGGCAACACTGAAGCTTTCTTT
>TRBD2|TRBJ2-3|TRBV6-6|.
CASSLTSGGFTDTQYF
TGTGCCAGCAGCCTTACTAGCGGGGGGTTCACCGATACGCAGTATTTT